The subject of this entry is one T cell receptor beta chain. Its target is not known. This entry comes from a study of T cell responses to AZD1222 COVID-19 vaccine. Study-wide findings and caveats: Donors, mostly white British, included more females; clonal diversity was possibly underestimated.

Pooled samples include second doses given at about 4 or 12 weeks. The assay was immunoSEQ multiplex PCR, and TCRdb's table has in-frame clones only and misses some. The repertoire holds about 81,000 clones, with approximately 85% as singletons. Germline values: CDR1 SGHNT, CDR2 YYREEE (reference sequence). The CDR3 contains 14 residues. Trimming shortened V by 4 bases and J by 5 bases, and 14 bases separated the two germline ends. The TCR comes from an adult who received the AZD1222 COVID-19 vaccine. This chain joins TRBV5-4 and TRBJ2-3, with TRBD1 as a possible D gene (6 bases). Sequenced material: peripheral blood, taken 28 days after the second AZD1222 dose. Written as DNA, the CDR3 is TGTGCCAGCAGCCAAACAGGGAAGGGAGATACGCAGTATTTT. Residues: CASSQTGKGDTQYF. The full variable domain, rest sourced from reference TRBV5-4 and TRBJ2-3, is ETGVTQSPTHLIKTRGQQVTLRCSSQSGHNTVSWYQQALGQGPQFIFQYYREEENGRGNFPPRFSGLQFPNYSSELNVNALELDDSALYLCASSQTGKGDTQYFGPGTRLTVL.